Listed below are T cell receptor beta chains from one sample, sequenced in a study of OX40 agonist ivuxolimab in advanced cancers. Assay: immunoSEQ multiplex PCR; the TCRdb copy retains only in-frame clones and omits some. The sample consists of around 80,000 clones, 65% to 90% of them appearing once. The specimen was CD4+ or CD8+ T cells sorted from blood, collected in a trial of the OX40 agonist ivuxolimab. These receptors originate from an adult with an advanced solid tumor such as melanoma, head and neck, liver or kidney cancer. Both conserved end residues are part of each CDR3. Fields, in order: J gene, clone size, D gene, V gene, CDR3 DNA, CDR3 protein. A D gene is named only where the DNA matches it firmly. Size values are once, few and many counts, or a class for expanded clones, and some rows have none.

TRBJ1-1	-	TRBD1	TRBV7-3	TGTGCCAGCAGCCTGGGGAGACAGGGGGCTGAAGCTTTCTTT	CASSLGRQGAEAFF
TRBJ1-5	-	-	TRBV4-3	TGCGCCAGCAGCCAAGAAGAGGGAAGCAATCAGCCCCAGCATTTT	CASSQEEGSNQPQHF
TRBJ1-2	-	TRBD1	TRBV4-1	TGCGCCAGCAGCCAAACTACGGGACAGGGGGCGCGAGGCTACACCTTC	CASSQTTGQGARGYTF
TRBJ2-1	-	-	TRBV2	TGTGCCAGCAGTGAAGAGGGGCCTGCCTACAATGAGCAGTTCTTC	CASSEEGPAYNEQFF
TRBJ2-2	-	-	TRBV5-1	TGCGCCAGCAGCAGCTCAGGGATGGGATGGACCGGGGAGCTGTTTTTT	CASSSSGMGWTGELFF
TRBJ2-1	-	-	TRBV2	TGTGCTGGGGGGCTTCAGTCTCACGCCGATGAGCAGTTCTTC	CAGGLQSHADEQFF
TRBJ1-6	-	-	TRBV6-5	TGTGCCAGCAGAAACTATAATTCACCCCTCCACTTT	CASRNYNSPLHF
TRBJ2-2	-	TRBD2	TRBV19	TGTGCCAGTCGGACTAGCGGGGGACCTAACACCGGGGAGCTGTTTTTT	CASRTSGGPNTGELFF
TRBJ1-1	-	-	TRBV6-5	TGTGCCAGCAGTTACAAGGTGAACACTGAAGCTTTCTTT	CASSYKVNTEAFF
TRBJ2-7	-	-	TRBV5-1	TGCGCCAGCAGCTCTTCCCCCGGGGCTAGGGAGCAGTACTTC	CASSSSPGAREQYF
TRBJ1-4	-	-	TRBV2	TGTGCCAGCAGTGTGGCGGAAAAACTGTTTTTT	CASSVAEKLFF
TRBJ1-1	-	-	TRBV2	TGTGCCAGCAGTGTAAAGCGGGCGGGAGGCACTGAAGCTTTCTTT	CASSVKRAGGTEAFF
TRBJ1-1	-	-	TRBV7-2	TGTGCCAGCACAACCGCGAATCTCCCGGAAGCTTTCTTT	CASTTANLPEAFF
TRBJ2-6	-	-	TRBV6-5	TGTGCCAGCAGCTACGGCACGGCGGGAGGGGCCAACGTCCTGACTTTC	CASSYGTAGGANVLTF
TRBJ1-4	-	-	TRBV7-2	TGTGCCAGCAGTCTAGGGGGTCCTGAAAAACTGTTTTTT	CASSLGGPEKLFF
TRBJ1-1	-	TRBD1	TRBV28	TGTGCCAGCAGTTCAGGGGGCCGGACTGAAGCTTTCTTT	CASSSGGRTEAFF
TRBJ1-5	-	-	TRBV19	TGTGCCAGCCAAACGGGGAACAATCAGCCCCAGCATTTT	CASQTGNNQPQHF
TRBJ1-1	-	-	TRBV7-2	TGTGCCAGCAGCTTAGTGTCGTCCCCGGGTTTCTTT	CASSLVSSPGFF
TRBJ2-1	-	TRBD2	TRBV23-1	TGCGCCAGCAGTCAATTCTGGCGGGGGTTGCAGTTCTTC	CASSQFWRGLQFF
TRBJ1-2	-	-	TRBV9	TGTGCCAGCAGGGAAACAGGGTCCGGGGGAAGGGGCTACACCTTC	CASRETGSGGRGYTF
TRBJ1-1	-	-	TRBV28	TGTGCCAGCACGGCCCGACAGCCCCGTAAAGCTTTCTTT	CASTARQPRKAFF
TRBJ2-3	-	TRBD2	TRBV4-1	TGCGCCAGCAGCCAAGACCATACGGGGGGGCTTCGAGATACGCAGTATTTT	CASSQDHTGGLRDTQYF
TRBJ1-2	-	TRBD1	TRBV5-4	TGTGCCAGCAGCTTAGGGACAGGGGGCGAATATGGCTACACCTTC	CASSLGTGGEYGYTF
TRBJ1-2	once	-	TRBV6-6	TGTGCCAGCGGTAACCAAGGGAACTATGGCTACACCTTC	CASGNQGNYGYTF
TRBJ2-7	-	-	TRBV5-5	TGTGCCAGTGAACTAACGCCATCAGGGTACGAGCAGTACTTC	CASELTPSGYEQYF
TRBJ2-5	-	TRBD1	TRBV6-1	TGTGCCACCCGGACAGGGGGCTGGGAGACCCAGTACTTC	CATRTGGWETQYF
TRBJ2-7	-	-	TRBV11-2	TGTGCCAGCAGCCGAGCTTACGAGCAGTACTTC	CASSRAYEQYF
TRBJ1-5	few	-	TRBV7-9	TGTGCCAGCAGCGCACAGGGAGATCAGCCCCAGCATTTT	CASSAQGDQPQHF
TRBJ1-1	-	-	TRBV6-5	TGTGCCAGCAGTTACTCGCCGGGGGGGGACACTGAAGCTTTCTTT	CASSYSPGGDTEAFF
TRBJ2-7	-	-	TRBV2	TGTGCCAGTAAGGGGCAGGGTACCTCCTACGAGCAGTACTTC	CASKGQGTSYEQYF
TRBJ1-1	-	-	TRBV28	TGTGCCAGCAGTTTAGAACAGGTAACTGAAGCTTTCTTT	CASSLEQVTEAFF
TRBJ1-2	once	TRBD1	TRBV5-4	TGTGCCAGCAGCCGACAGGGGTTGGGCTACACCTTC	CASSRQGLGYTF
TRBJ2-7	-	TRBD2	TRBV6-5	TGTGCCAGCAGTTACTCGACCGGACTAGGTATCGAGCAGTACTTC	CASSYSTGLGIEQYF
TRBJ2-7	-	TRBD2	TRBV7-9	TGTGCCAGCAGCTTAGTTCAAGCGGGACCCTACGAGCAGTACTTC	CASSLVQAGPYEQYF
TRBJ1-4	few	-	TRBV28	TGTGCCAGCAGTCTCTCCGGGACAGAAAAACTGTTTTTT	CASSLSGTEKLFF
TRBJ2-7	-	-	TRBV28	TGTGCCAGCTCGTACGGGGATAAAGAGCAGTACTTC	CASSYGDKEQYF
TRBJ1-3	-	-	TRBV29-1	TGCAGCGTTGTGACACCAGGAAACACCATATATTTT	CSVVTPGNTIYF
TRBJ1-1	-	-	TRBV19	TGTGCCAGTAGGGGTCAACAGGTCCCGAACACTGAAGCTTTCTTT	CASRGQQVPNTEAFF
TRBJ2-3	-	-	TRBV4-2	TGTGCCAGCAGCCAAGATGGGGCCGGGGCTAGCACAGATACGCAGTATTTT	CASSQDGAGASTDTQYF
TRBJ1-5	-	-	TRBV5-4	TGTGCCAGCAGCCAAGATCAGAATCAGCCCCAGCATTTT	CASSQDQNQPQHF
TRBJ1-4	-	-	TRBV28	TGTGCCAGCAGTTACCCCCTCGCAGACCGTGAAAAACTGTTTTTT	CASSYPLADREKLFF
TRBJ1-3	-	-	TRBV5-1	TGCGCCAGCAGCACGGACGGTAGCTCTGGAAACACCATATATTTT	CASSTDGSSGNTIYF
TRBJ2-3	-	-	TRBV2	TGTGCCAGCAGTTTCCGGGATTTCCGGGTGGATACGCAGTATTTT	CASSFRDFRVDTQYF
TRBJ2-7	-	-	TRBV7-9	TGTGCCAGCAGCACGAGCGGGACCCAGGGGGAGCAGTACTTC	CASSTSGTQGEQYF
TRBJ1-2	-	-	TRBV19	TGTGCCAGTAGTATATTGAATAACTATGGCTACACCTTC	CASSILNNYGYTF
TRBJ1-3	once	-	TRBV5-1	TGCGCCAGCAGCTCTGGAAACACCATATATTTT	CASSSGNTIYF
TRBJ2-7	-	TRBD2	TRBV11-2	TGTGCCAGCAGCTTTAGGCTAGCGGGAGGCGAGCAGTACTTC	CASSFRLAGGEQYF
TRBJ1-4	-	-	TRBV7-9	TGTGCCAGCAGCTTAGAGGGCAGGTTTCTGTTTTTT	CASSLEGRFLFF
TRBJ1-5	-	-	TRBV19	TGTGCCAGTAGTATAGGTCAGGGTGGCAATCAGCCCCAGCATTTT	CASSIGQGGNQPQHF
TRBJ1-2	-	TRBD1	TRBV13	TGTGCCAGCAGCTTAGTTTCCCGACTCGTCCTCAGGGGGCTTCGGGGCTACACCTTC	CASSLVSRLVLRGLRGYTF
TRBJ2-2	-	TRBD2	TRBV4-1	TGCGCCAGCAGCCAAGGAAGCGGGGGGTACACCGGGGAGCTGTTTTTT	CASSQGSGGYTGELFF
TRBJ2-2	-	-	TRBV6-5	TGTGCCAGCAGTTACTCTGGAGCCAACACCGGGGAGCTGTTTTTT	CASSYSGANTGELFF
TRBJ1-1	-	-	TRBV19	TGTGCCAGTACCAAGACAGGCGAAGCTTTCTTT	CASTKTGEAFF
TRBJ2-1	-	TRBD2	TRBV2	TGTGCCAGCACCTCCGGGACTAGCGGGGGGGCGGGTGAGCAGTTCTTC	CASTSGTSGGAGEQFF
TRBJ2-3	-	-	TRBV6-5	TGTGCCAGCAGTGCGGCCGGGGGGCCGACAGATACGCAGTATTTT	CASSAAGGPTDTQYF
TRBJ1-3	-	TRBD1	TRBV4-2	TGTGCCAGCAGCCCCAGACAGGGGTCTGGAAACACCATATATTTT	CASSPRQGSGNTIYF
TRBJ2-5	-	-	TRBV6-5	TGTGCCAGCAGTAAGACCCGAGAGACCCAGTACTTC	CASSKTRETQYF